A selection of T cell receptor beta chains follows, all from one sample in a study of shared clonotypes between healthy human individuals. The assay was immunoSEQ multiplex PCR, and TCRdb's table has in-frame clones only and misses some. The sample has millions of clones; 90% to 95% are singletons. The sequenced sample was naive CD4+ T cells sorted from blood. The receptors originated from a man between 18 and 29 years old in good health. Each CDR3 is given without its conserved first and last residue.

v_call: TRBV30; cdr3_aa: AWSVGGPGAF
v_call: TRBV18; cdr3_aa: ASSPAGTGTYEQY
v_call: TRBV30; cdr3_aa: AWSVRRSSGNTIY
v_call: TRBV10-1; cdr3_aa: ASSEQGIGVSEAF
v_call: TRBV29-1; cdr3_aa: SVLGRGPRYNEQF
v_call: TRBV7-9; cdr3_aa: ASSFPGQGHYNEQF
v_call: TRBV5-1; cdr3_aa: ASSSPGQGGEQY
v_call: TRBV11-2; cdr3_aa: ASTRYSENEKLF
v_call: TRBV11-3; cdr3_aa: ASSLTNRETQY
v_call: TRBV15; cdr3_aa: ATSPTRLRDHSPLH
v_call: TRBV7-3; cdr3_aa: ASSMGTGKNTGELF
v_call: TRBV6-6; cdr3_aa: ASNIDGTQKTQY
v_call: TRBV7-9; cdr3_aa: ASSFPGTANYGYT
v_call: TRBV5-1; cdr3_aa: ASSLGGVSNSPLH
v_call: TRBV28; cdr3_aa: ASNALLDLRSGSGYT
v_call: TRBV27; cdr3_aa: ASSLERGPGNTIY
v_call: TRBV6-5; cdr3_aa: ASRRTGMNTEAF
v_call: TRBV30; cdr3_aa: AWRIAGGSYNEQF
v_call: TRBV27; cdr3_aa: ASKKSGANTGELF
v_call: TRBV7-9; cdr3_aa: ASSPPGTTSSPLH
v_call: TRBV5-5; cdr3_aa: ASSLDGQGKGQPQH
v_call: TRBV5-1; cdr3_aa: ASSLGRGIDTQY
v_call: TRBV6-1; cdr3_aa: ASSAREPGLAEETQY
v_call: TRBV18; cdr3_aa: ASSPPTGIEQY
v_call: TRBV30; cdr3_aa: AWSDEVSTYGYT
v_call: TRBV18; cdr3_aa: ASSPPGREGLEQY
v_call: TRBV30; cdr3_aa: AWSRLPANYGYT
v_call: TRBV20-1; cdr3_aa: SASQDSPLH
v_call: TRBV7-3; cdr3_aa: ASSFGSDSTEAF
v_call: TRBV2; cdr3_aa: ASSEARGGNTEAF
v_call: TRBV27; cdr3_aa: ASSLERRRNEQF
v_call: TRBV7-2; cdr3_aa: ASSLDLYEQF
v_call: TRBV4-1; cdr3_aa: ASSTGTARETQY
v_call: TRBV27; cdr3_aa: ASSLGLQGKPYNEQF
v_call: TRBV6-1; cdr3_aa: ASSEGTSGRVYEQY
v_call: TRBV6-5; cdr3_aa: ASSYSTGDEAF
v_call: TRBV5-8; cdr3_aa: ASSLGRPRVVTDTQY
v_call: TRBV5-1; cdr3_aa: ASSPGTGPETEAF
v_call: TRBV2; cdr3_aa: ASRGTGENQPQH
v_call: TRBV2; cdr3_aa: ASSAGTGGSYEQY
v_call: TRBV18; cdr3_aa: ASSPSPTGVGANVLT
v_call: TRBV6-5; cdr3_aa: ASSRGGDTQY
v_call: TRBV7-9; cdr3_aa: ASSTRGTSHNSPLH
v_call: TRBV16; cdr3_aa: ASSPPGGEEKLF
v_call: TRBV6-1; cdr3_aa: ASSRGFENTIY
v_call: TRBV5-1; cdr3_aa: ASRWTYENSPLH